The rows below give T cell receptor beta chains drawn from one sample of a study of cytomegalovirus exposure and HLA in healthy donors. The repertoire was sequenced with immunoSEQ multiplex PCR; TCRdb's copy has only in-frame clones and lacks some. Among about 180,000 clones, roughly 84% were seen once, and the ten largest hold around 0.41%. The specimen sequenced was PBMCs. These receptors were collected from a boy aged 2 to 10 in good health and CMV-seronegative. Each CDR3 is given with its conserved first and last residue. The D gene is left open where the match is weak. Clone size appears in some rows only: once, few, many, or a class for an expanded clone.

d_gene,v_gene,abundance,j_gene,CDR3aa,CDR3nt
-,TRBV6-6,few,TRBJ1-1,CASTQGSNTEAFF,TGTGCCAGCACCCAGGGGTCGAACACTGAAGCTTTCTTT
-,TRBV25-1,-,TRBJ2-1,CASSDIRGASYNEQFF,TGTGCCAGCAGTGATATCAGGGGGGCATCCTACAATGAGCAGTTCTTC
TRBD2,TRBV6-4,few,TRBJ2-1,CASSDSTSGSNEQFF,TGTGCCAGCAGTGACTCGACTAGCGGGAGCAATGAGCAGTTCTTC
-,TRBV27,-,TRBJ2-3,CASSLLATDTQYF,TGTGCCAGCAGTTTATTGGCCACAGATACGCAGTATTTT
-,TRBV29-1,-,TRBJ1-1,CSVGRGSTEAFF,TGCAGCGTTGGCCGGGGAAGTACTGAAGCTTTCTTT
-,TRBV18,-,TRBJ1-5,CASSTTELGPQHF,TGTGCCAGCTCGACGACAGAGTTGGGGCCCCAGCATTTT
-,TRBV19,-,TRBJ1-1,CASSIPTAQREAFF,TGTGCCAGTAGTATCCCGACTGCTCAGAGGGAGGCTTTCTTT
TRBD1,TRBV6-1,-,TRBJ1-4,CASSDRDGGNEKLFF,TGTGCCAGCTCGGACAGGGATGGCGGTAATGAAAAACTGTTTTTT
-,TRBV19,-,TRBJ2-7,CASSIDTATYEQYF,TGTGCCAGTAGTATAGATACAGCAACCTACGAGCAGTACTTC
-,TRBV11-2,-,TRBJ2-7,CASSLAAGKGPYEQYF,TGTGCCAGCAGCTTAGCAGCAGGGAAAGGGCCCTACGAGCAGTACTTC
-,TRBV30,-,TRBJ1-3,CAWSSQGNTIYF,TGTGCCTGGAGTTCCCAAGGAAACACCATATATTTT
TRBD1,TRBV4-1,-,TRBJ1-5,CASSLYQTGGQPQHF,TGCGCCAGCAGCCTCTATCAGACAGGGGGACAGCCCCAGCATTTT
TRBD2,TRBV29-1,-,TRBJ2-3,CSVVSSGTSTDTQYF,TGCAGCGTTGTGTCTAGCGGGACTAGCACAGATACGCAGTATTTT
TRBD2,TRBV27,-,TRBJ2-1,CASSLWLAGDNEQFF,TGTGCCAGCAGTTTATGGCTAGCGGGGGACAATGAGCAGTTCTTC
-,TRBV5-6,-,TRBJ2-2,CASSLSSTGELFF,TGTGCCAGCAGCCTGAGTAGCACCGGGGAGCTGTTTTTT
-,TRBV5-1,few,TRBJ2-7,CASSTDLQIGEQYF,TGCGCCAGCAGCACCGACTTGCAAATCGGCGAGCAGTACTTC
-,TRBV14,-,TRBJ2-3,CASSQYTTGSTDTQYF,TGTGCCAGCAGCCAATACACAACGGGATCCACAGATACGCAGTATTTT
TRBD1,TRBV5-6,few,TRBJ2-2,CASSYRTGYANTGELFF,TGTGCCAGCAGCTATAGGACAGGGTACGCGAACACCGGGGAGCTGTTTTTT
TRBD2,TRBV7-9,-,TRBJ2-5,CASSPRAGEETQYF,TGTGCCAGCAGCCCTCGGGCGGGAGAAGAGACCCAGTACTTC
TRBD2,TRBV7-9,-,TRBJ2-5,CASSQAGGLFQETQYF,TGTGCCAGCAGTCAGGCGGGGGGGCTTTTCCAAGAGACCCAGTACTTC
TRBD2,TRBV11-3,-,TRBJ2-3,CASSLAGGNTQYF,TGTGCCAGCAGCTTGGCGGGGGGTAATACGCAGTATTTT
TRBD2,TRBV5-6,once,TRBJ2-1,CASSGGRTYNEQFF,TGTGCCAGCAGTGGCGGGAGAACCTACAATGAGCAGTTCTTC
TRBD1,TRBV6-5,-,TRBJ2-7,CASSRRQGVYEQYF,TGTGCCAGCAGCCGCAGACAGGGTGTCTACGAGCAGTACTTC
TRBD2,TRBV2,-,TRBJ2-5,CASTTGTSEGETQYF,TGTGCCAGCACCACCGGGACTAGCGAGGGGGAGACCCAGTACTTC
-,TRBV6-1,-,TRBJ2-7,CASSAGTGEIEQYF,TGTGCCAGCAGCGCCGGGACGGGGGAGATCGAGCAGTACTTC
-,TRBV28,-,TRBJ1-2,CASRRTGLGTYGYTF,TGTGCCAGCAGACGCACAGGGCTTGGGACCTATGGCTACACCTTC
-,TRBV10-2,once,TRBJ1-2,CASSEAGVYGYTF,TGCGCCAGCAGTGAGGCCGGGGTCTACGGCTACACCTTC
-,TRBV29-1,-,TRBJ1-3,CSVGGGQAGNTIYF,TGCAGCGTTGGGGGGGGTCAAGCTGGAAACACCATATATTTT
-,TRBV7-9,-,TRBJ1-1,CASSSTGYTEAFF,TGTGCCAGCAGCTCGACTGGGTACACTGAAGCTTTCTTT
-,TRBV11-2,-,TRBJ2-2,CASSLLAPTGELFF,TGTGCCAGCAGCTTACTGGCTCCCACCGGGGAGCTGTTTTTT
-,TRBV19,-,TRBJ1-5,CASSIAQEQPQHF,TGTGCCAGTAGTATAGCACAGGAGCAGCCCCAGCATTTT
TRBD2,TRBV7-9,-,TRBJ2-5,CASSQKTGPGGETQYF,TGTGCCAGCAGCCAAAAGACCGGACCGGGGGGGGAGACCCAGTACTTC
-,TRBV27,-,TRBJ2-7,CASSGDYEQYF,TGTGCCAGCAGTGGAGACTACGAGCAGTACTTC
-,TRBV25-1,-,TRBJ1-6,CASSVVGNSPLHF,TGTGCCAGCAGTGTAGTCGGTAATTCACCCCTCCACTTT
TRBD2,TRBV6-5,-,TRBJ2-3,CASSWRTSGRADTQYF,TGTGCCAGCAGTTGGAGGACTAGCGGGAGGGCAGATACGCAGTATTTT
TRBD1,TRBV7-9,-,TRBJ1-3,CASSSDRESGNTIYF,TGTGCCAGCAGCTCCGACAGGGAATCTGGAAACACCATATATTTT
-,TRBV9,-,TRBJ2-2,CASSPRLVGLVGWTGELFF,TGTGCCAGCAGCCCCCGACTAGTGGGACTTGTGGGATGGACCGGGGAGCTGTTTTTT
TRBD2,TRBV27,-,TRBJ2-1,CASSFTGTSGVLGHNEQFF,TGTGCCAGCAGTTTCACGGGGACTAGCGGAGTCTTGGGGCACAATGAGCAGTTCTTC
TRBD2,TRBV5-1,-,TRBJ2-7,CASSPTSGSGYEQYF,TGCGCCAGCAGCCCAACTAGCGGGAGTGGCTACGAGCAGTACTTC
-,TRBV5-1,-,TRBJ2-7,CASSLASSYEQYF,TGCGCCAGCAGCTTGGCTAGTTCCTACGAGCAGTACTTC
TRBD1,TRBV2,-,TRBJ2-3,CASSPSGTGSDTQYF,TGTGCCAGCAGTCCTTCCGGGACAGGGTCCGATACGCAGTATTTT
-,TRBV20-1,-,TRBJ2-4,CSASSYIQYF,TGCAGTGCTAGCTCTTACATTCAGTACTTC
TRBD1,TRBV7-7,few,TRBJ1-3,CASQQGAGNTIYF,TGTGCCAGCCAACAGGGGGCTGGAAACACCATATATTTT
-,TRBV5-8,-,TRBJ2-7,CASSLLAVSSYEQYF,TGTGCCAGCAGCCTCTTAGCGGTTAGCTCCTACGAGCAGTACTTC
-,TRBV2,-,TRBJ2-7,CASSDSYEQYF,TGTGCCAGCAGTGACTCGTACGAGCAGTACTTC
-,TRBV11-3,-,TRBJ2-3,CASSLVVRGYPTDTQYF,TGTGCCAGCAGCTTAGTAGTTAGGGGCTACCCCACAGATACGCAGTATTTT